Presented here are 15 T cell receptor beta chains from one specimen sequenced in a study of Tregs in tolerant kidney transplant recipients. The antigens of these receptors remain unknown. Method: immunoSEQ multiplex PCR; TCRdb's copy keeps in-frame clones and lacks some. The sample lists about 44,000 clones; around 95% were seen once. Sequenced input: Tregs from blood cultured with allogeneic cells. These receptors all come from a human donor in good health.

V gene TRBV11-2 combines with J gene TRBJ1-1, with 7 bases matching TRBD1. V lost 4 bases to trimming and J lost 10 bases; unmatched junction nucleotides: 9. Per the germline V gene, CDR1 is SGHAT and CDR2 is FQNNGV. This CDR3 contains 13 residues. Written as DNA, the CDR3 is TGTGCCAGCAGCTCACCACAGGGGAGGGGAGCTTTCTTT. It yields the protein CASSSPQGRGAFF.

The V gene is TRBV18, the J gene TRBJ1-1; 9 bases line up with TRBD1. Trimming cost V 2 bases and J 4 bases; bases outside gene matches: 2. CDR1 is KGHSH, CDR2 LQKENI, per germline. CDR3 length equals 14 residues. The CDR3 reads CASSPGQGFTEAFF. The CDR3 DNA is TGTGCCAGCTCACCAGGACAGGGGTTCACTGAAGCTTTCTTT.

This sequence joins TRBV28 and TRBJ2-1, with 8 positions matching TRBD1. Germline lookup yields CDR1 MDHEN and CDR2 SYDVKM. Trimming cost V 9 bases and J 4 bases; bases outside gene matches: 8. CDR3 length: 14 residues. CDR3 coding DNA: TGTGCCAGTACTGGCAGGGGGCTGTACAATGAGCAGTTCTTC. Its protein product is CASTGRGLYNEQFF.

V and J are TRBV5-4 and TRBJ1-1; a possible D gene is TRBD1 (5 bases). The germline V gene encodes CDR1 SGHNT and CDR2 YYREEE (reference sequence). V dropped 2 bases and J dropped 0 bases, with 8 bases sitting between them. CDR3 length: 14 amino acids. The CDR3 region has the DNA TGTGCCAGCAGCTTTGACAGTATGAACACTGAAGCTTTCTTT. It translates to CASSFDSMNTEAFF.

The chain employs TRBV4-1 and TRBJ2-1; 11 bases align to TRBD1. Losses at the gene ends were 4 bases for V and 4 bases for J; bases not matched to a gene: 9. Germline CDR1 and CDR2: MGHRA and YSYEKL. CDR3 length: 17 residues. The CDR3 DNA follows: TGCGCCAGCAGCCTCTATTCCGGGACAGGGGGATACAATGAGCAGTTCTTC. Protein product: CASSLYSGTGGYNEQFF.

This clone was counted once. The rearrangement uses TRBV18 and TRBJ2-5; TRBD2 aligns across 15 bases. The CDR3 runs to 16 residues. Germline CDR1 KGHSH, CDR2 LQKENI. V lost 6 bases and J lost 4; bases outside the gene matches: 6. The CDR3 protein is CASSSGLAGGGETQYF. The CDR3 DNA follows: TGTGCCAGCTCGTCGGGACTAGCGGGAGGCGGAGAGACCCAGTACTTC.

The V call is TRBV5-1, the J call TRBJ2-1; no firm D call. V lost 0 bases and J 10 bases, leaving 14 bases between the germline ends. The CDR3 is 14 residues long. CDR1 and CDR2 from the germline V gene are SGHRS and YFSETQ. DNA of the CDR3: TGCGCCAGCAGCTTGGTGCCGGCGGCGGAGGAGCAGTTCTTC. It codes for CASSLVPAAEEQFF.

This chain uses TRBV6-6 with TRBJ2-3; weak D call: TRBD1 (6 bases). The CDR3 runs 13 residues. Germline V gene data show CDR1 as MNHNY and CDR2 as SVGAGI (reference sequence). The V end was cut by 8 bases, the J end by 0 bases, with 9 bases between. This CDR3 is CASQRGSTDTQYF. The CDR3 DNA reads TGTGCCAGCCAAAGGGGGAGCACAGATACGCAGTATTTT.

The chain combines TRBV19 with TRBJ1-5; 11 bases line up with TRBD1. Germline V lookup: CDR1 LNHDA, CDR2 SQIVND (reference sequence). The CDR3 totals 16 residues. With V trimmed by 6 bases and J by 1 base, 5 bases remained unmatched. Here the CDR3 reads CASRLRTGGSNQPQHF. The CDR3 DNA is TGTGCCAGTAGGCTCCGGACAGGGGGCAGCAATCAGCCCCAGCATTTT.

The V gene is TRBV7-7, the J gene TRBJ2-1; 7 nucleotides line up with TRBD2. The CDR3 extends over 15 amino acids. Germline V gene lookup returns CDR1 SSHAT and CDR2 FNYEAQ (reference sequence). Unmatched junction bases numbered 11, after V lost 6 bases and J lost 6 bases. The CDR3 nucleotides are TGTGCCAGCAGTAAAAGGGAGGGCCTGGGCAATGAGCAGTTCTTC. It translates to CASSKREGLGNEQFF.

The genes are TRBV30 and TRBJ1-1; D is ambiguous. V lost 0 bases, J lost 1 base, and 6 bases lay in between. CDR3 length: 13 amino acids. Germline CDR1 and CDR2: GTSNPN and SVGIG (reference sequence). This CDR3 reads CAWSVMGNTEAFF. The CDR3 DNA reads as TGTGCCTGGAGTGTAATGGGGAACACTGAAGCTTTCTTT.

This clone was seen a few times. The rearrangement joins TRBV19 to TRBJ1-1; 8 bases are shared with TRBD1. Germline V gives CDR1 LNHDA, CDR2 SQIVND (reference sequence). CDR3 length equals 15 residues. V gave up 7 bases and J gave up 2 bases; unmatched junction bases: 9. The CDR3 DNA is TGTGCCAGTACCGCAATCGACAGGGGCAACACTGAAGCTTTCTTT. As protein: CASTAIDRGNTEAFF.

The chain links TRBV30 to TRBJ2-5, with 11 bases matching TRBD2. Trimming took 2 bases from V and 4 from J; bases not matched to a gene: 3. Germline values: CDR1 GTSNPN, CDR2 SVGIG (reference sequence). The CDR3 length is 14 residues. CDR3 residues: CAWSLTSGTETQYF. Written as DNA, the CDR3 is TGTGCCTGGAGTTTGACTAGCGGGACAGAGACCCAGTACTTC.

This sequence joins TRBV7-9 and TRBJ2-7; D remains ambiguous. V was clipped by 5 bases and J by 1 base, with 9 bases between them. There are 13 residues in the CDR3. The germline gives CDR1 SEHNR, CDR2 FQNEAQ (reference sequence). The CDR3 nucleotides read TGTGCCAGCAGCCCGGTAGGTTCCTACGAGCAGTACTTC. Translating gives CASSPVGSYEQYF. Based on the CDR3 plus reference TRBV7-9 and TRBJ2-7, the full variable domain is DTGVSQNPRHKITKRGQNVTFRCDPISEHNRLYWYRQTLGQGPEFLTYFQNEAQLEKSRLLSDRFSAERPKGSFSTLEIQRTEQGDSAMYLCASSPVGSYEQYFGPGTRLTVT.

V is TRBV15 and J is TRBJ2-3; no reliable D call. CDR3 length: 15 residues. The ends were cut back, 0 bases at V and 2 bases at J, with 9 bases in the middle. The germline CDR1 and CDR2 sequences are LNHNV and YYDKDF (reference sequence). The CDR3 here is CATSRDPGYTDTQYF. CDR3 in DNA: TGTGCCACCAGCAGAGATCCCGGGTACACAGATACGCAGTATTTT.